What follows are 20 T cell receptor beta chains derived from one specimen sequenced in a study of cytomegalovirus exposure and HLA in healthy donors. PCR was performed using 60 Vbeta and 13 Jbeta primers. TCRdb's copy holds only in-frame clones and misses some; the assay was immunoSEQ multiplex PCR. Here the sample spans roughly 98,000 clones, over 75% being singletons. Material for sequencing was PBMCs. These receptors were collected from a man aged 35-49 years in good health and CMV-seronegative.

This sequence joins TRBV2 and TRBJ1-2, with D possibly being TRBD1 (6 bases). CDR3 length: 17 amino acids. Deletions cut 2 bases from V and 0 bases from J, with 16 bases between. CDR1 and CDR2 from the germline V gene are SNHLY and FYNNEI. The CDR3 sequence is CASSEREGGNTNYGYTF. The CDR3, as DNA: TGTGCCAGCAGTGAAAGGGAAGGGGGTAACACTAACTATGGCTACACCTTC.

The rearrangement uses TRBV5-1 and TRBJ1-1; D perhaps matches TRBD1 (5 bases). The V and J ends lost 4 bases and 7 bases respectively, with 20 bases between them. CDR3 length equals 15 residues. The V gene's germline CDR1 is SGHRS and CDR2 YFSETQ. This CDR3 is CASSAFSGRASEAFF. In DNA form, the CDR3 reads TGCGCCAGCAGCGCTTTCTCGGGCAGGGCGAGTGAAGCTTTCTTT. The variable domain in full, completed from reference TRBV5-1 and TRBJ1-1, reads KAGVTQTPRYLIKTRGQQVTLSCSPISGHRSVSWYQQTPGQGLQFLFEYFSETQRNKGNFPGRFSGRQFSNSRSEMNVSTLELGDSALYLCASSAFSGRASEAFFGQGTRLTVV.

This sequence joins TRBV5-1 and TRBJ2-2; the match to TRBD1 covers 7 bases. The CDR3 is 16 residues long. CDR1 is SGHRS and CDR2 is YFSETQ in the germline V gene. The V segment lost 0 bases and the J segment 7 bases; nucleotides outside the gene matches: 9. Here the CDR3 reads CASSLGRGPSNGELFF. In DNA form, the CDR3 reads TGCGCCAGCAGCTTGGGAAGGGGGCCTAGTAACGGGGAGCTGTTTTTT.

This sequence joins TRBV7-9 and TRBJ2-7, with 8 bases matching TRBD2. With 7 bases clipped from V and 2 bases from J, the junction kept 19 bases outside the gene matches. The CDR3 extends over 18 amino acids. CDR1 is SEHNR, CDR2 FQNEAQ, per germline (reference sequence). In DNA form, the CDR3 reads TGTGCCAGCACCTTGGGTGAGCGGGGGCCTGCGGGCGCCTACGAGCAGTACTTC. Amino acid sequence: CASTLGERGPAGAYEQYF.

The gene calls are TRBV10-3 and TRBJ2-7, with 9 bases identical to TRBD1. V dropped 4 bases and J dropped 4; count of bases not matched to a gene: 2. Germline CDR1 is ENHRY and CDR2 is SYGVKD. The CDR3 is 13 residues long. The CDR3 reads CAISVGTGYEQYF. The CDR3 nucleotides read TGTGCCATCAGTGTCGGGACAGGGTACGAGCAGTACTTC.

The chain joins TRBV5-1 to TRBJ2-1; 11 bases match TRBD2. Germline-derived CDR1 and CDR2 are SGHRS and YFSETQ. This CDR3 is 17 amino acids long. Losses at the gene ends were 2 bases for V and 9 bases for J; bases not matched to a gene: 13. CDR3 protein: CASSLVTSGTLFSEQFF. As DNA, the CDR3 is TGCGCCAGCAGCTTAGTGACTAGCGGGACCCTGTTCAGTGAGCAGTTCTTC. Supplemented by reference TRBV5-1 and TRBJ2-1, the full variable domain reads KAGVTQTPRYLIKTRGQQVTLSCSPISGHRSVSWYQQTPGQGLQFLFEYFSETQRNKGNFPGRFSGRQFSNSRSEMNVSTLELGDSALYLCASSLVTSGTLFSEQFFGPGTRLTVL.

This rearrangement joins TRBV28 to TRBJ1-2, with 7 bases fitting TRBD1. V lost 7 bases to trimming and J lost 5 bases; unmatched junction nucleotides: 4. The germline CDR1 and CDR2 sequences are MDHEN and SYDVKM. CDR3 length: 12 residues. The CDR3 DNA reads TGTGCCAGCAATGACAGGGCGTATGGCTACACCTTC. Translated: CASNDRAYGYTF.

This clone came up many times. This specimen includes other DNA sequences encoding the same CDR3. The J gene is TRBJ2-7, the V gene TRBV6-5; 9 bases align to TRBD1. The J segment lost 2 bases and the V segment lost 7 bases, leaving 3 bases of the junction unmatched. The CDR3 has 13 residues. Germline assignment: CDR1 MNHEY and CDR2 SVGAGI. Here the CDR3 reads CASKQGAAYEQYF. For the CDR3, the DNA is TGTGCCAGCAAACAGGGGGCAGCCTACGAGCAGTACTTC.

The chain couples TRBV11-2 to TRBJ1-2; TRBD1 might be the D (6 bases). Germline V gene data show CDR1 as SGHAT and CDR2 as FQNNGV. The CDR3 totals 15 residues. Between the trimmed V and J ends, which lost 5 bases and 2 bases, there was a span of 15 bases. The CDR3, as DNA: TGTGCCAGCAGCCGGACCATGGACAGAAACTATGGCTACACCTTC. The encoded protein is CASSRTMDRNYGYTF.

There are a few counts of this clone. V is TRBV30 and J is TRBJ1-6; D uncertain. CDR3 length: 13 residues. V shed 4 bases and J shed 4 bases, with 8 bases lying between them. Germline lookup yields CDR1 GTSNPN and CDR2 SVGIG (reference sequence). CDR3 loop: CAWTPDYNSPLHF. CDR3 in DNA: TGTGCCTGGACTCCAGATTATAATTCACCCCTCCACTTT.

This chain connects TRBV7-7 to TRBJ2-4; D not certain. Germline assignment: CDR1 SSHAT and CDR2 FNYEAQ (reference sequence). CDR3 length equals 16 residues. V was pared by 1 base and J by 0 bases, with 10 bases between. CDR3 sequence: CASSLGTILAKNIQYF. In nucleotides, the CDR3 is TGTGCCAGCAGCTTAGGTACAATTCTAGCCAAAAACATTCAGTACTTC.

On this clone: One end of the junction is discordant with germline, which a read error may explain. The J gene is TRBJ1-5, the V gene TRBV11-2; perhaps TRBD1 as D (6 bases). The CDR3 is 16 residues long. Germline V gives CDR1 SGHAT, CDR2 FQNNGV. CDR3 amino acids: CVSSSQTGGPNQPQHF. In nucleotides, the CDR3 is TGTGTCAGCAGCTCTCAAACGGGGGGCCCTAATCAGCCCCAGCATTTT.

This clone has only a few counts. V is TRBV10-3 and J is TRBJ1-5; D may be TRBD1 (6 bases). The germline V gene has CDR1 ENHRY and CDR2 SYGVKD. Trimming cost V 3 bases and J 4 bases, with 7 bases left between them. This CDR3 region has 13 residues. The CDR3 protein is CAISDGQNQPQHF. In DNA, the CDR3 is TGTGCCATCAGTGATGGACAGAATCAGCCCCAGCATTTT.

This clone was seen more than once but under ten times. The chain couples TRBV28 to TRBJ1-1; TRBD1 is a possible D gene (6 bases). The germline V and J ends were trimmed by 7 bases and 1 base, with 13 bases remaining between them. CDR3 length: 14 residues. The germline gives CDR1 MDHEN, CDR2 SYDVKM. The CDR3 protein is CASTSDSPNTEAFF. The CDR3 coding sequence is TGTGCCAGCACCTCGGACAGCCCGAACACTGAAGCTTTCTTT.

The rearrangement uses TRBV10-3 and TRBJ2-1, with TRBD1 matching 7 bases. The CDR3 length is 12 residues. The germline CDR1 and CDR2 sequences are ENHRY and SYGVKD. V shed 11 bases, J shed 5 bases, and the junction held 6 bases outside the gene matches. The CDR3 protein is CAVGTENNEQFF. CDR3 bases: TGTGCCGTCGGGACAGAAAACAATGAGCAGTTCTTC.

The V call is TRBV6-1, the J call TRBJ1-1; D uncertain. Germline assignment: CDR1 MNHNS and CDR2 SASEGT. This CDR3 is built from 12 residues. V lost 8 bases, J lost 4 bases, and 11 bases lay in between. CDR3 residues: CASSGWGTEAFF. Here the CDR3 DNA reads TGTGCCAGCTCGGGGTGGGGCACTGAAGCTTTCTTT.

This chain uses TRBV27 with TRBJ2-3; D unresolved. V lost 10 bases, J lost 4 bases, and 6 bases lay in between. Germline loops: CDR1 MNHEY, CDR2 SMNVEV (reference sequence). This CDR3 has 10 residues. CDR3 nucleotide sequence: TGTGCCACTACAGCAGATACGCAGTATTTT. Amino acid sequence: CATTADTQYF.

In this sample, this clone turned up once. Here the CDR3 DNA reads TGTGCCAGCAGGACAGGGAACACCGGGGAGCTGTTTTTT. Amino acids: CASRTGNTGELFF. The rearrangement links TRBV7-9 to TRBJ2-2, with D possibly TRBD1 on 6 matching bases. Germline values: CDR1 SEHNR, CDR2 FQNEAQ (reference sequence). The germline V and J ends were trimmed by 6 bases and 1 base, with 6 bases remaining between them. This CDR3 is 13 amino acids long. Drawing the rest from reference TRBV7-9 and TRBJ2-2, the complete variable domain is DTGVSQNPRHKITKRGQNVTFRCDPISEHNRLYWYRQTLGQGPEFLTYFQNEAQLEKSRLLSDRFSAERPKGSFSTLEIQRTEQGDSAMYLCASRTGNTGELFFGEGSRLTVL.

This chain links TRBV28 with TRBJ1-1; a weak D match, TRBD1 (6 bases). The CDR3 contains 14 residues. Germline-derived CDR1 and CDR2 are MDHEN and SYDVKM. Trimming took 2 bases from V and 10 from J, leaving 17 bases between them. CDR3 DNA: TGTGCCAGCAGTTTAAGACAGGCTGCTTCAGGAGCTTTCTTT. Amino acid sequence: CASSLRQAASGAFF.

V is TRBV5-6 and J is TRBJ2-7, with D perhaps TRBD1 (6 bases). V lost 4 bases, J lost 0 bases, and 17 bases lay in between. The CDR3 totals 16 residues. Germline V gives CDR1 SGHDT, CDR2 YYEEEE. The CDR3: CASSRLKDRHSYEQYF. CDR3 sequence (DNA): TGTGCCAGCAGCCGTTTAAAGGACAGACACTCCTACGAGCAGTACTTC.